The subject of this entry is one T cell receptor beta chain. This specimen belongs to a study of blood T cells in healthy people across ages. The CDR3 is 15 amino acids. Trimming took 2 bases from V and 1 from J, leaving 12 bases between them. Per the germline V gene, CDR1 is MNHEY and CDR2 is SVGAGI. PCR was performed a second time for roughly 7 to 11 cycles using a sample-barcoded 5' primer and a J-beta primer mix. TCRdb re-called the 5' RACE reads with MiXCR, one entry per CDR3 protein. The sample holds 700,000 to 1,000,000 distinct CDR3 sequences, approximately 48% seen once. J is TRBJ2-7 and V is TRBV6-5; either TRBD1 or TRBD2 may fit D (6 bases each). The TCR was taken from a man between 60 and 75 years old in good health. Sequences were obtained from blood. CDR3 sequence reads: CASSYEGGASYEQYF. CDR3 in DNA: TGTGCCAGCAGTTACGAGGGGGGCGCGTCCTACGAGCAGTACTTC.